This T cell receptor (beta chain) was profiled in a study of metastatic and nonmetastatic thyroid tumors. TCRdb reprocessed the PCR reads using MiXCR. Of about 18,000 clones listed, 30% to 40% are singletons. Germline values: CDR1 SGHTA, CDR2 FQGTGA. With V trimmed by 2 bases and J by 6 bases, 12 bases remained unmatched. This CDR3 has 16 amino acids. No treatment had been given to any patient before thyroid surgery. The material sequenced was tumor tissue. This receptor was identified in a male donor with papillary thyroid cancer or a benign thyroid nodule (not recorded which). Some clones in this sample may be carry-over from other donors' samples. The V gene is TRBV7-3, the J gene TRBJ1-1; 7 bases map to TRBD1. The CDR3 DNA follows: TGTGCCAGCAGCTTATGTCGGGACAGCTCTTTGGCTGAAGCTTTCTTT. It codes for CASSLCRDSSLAEAFF.